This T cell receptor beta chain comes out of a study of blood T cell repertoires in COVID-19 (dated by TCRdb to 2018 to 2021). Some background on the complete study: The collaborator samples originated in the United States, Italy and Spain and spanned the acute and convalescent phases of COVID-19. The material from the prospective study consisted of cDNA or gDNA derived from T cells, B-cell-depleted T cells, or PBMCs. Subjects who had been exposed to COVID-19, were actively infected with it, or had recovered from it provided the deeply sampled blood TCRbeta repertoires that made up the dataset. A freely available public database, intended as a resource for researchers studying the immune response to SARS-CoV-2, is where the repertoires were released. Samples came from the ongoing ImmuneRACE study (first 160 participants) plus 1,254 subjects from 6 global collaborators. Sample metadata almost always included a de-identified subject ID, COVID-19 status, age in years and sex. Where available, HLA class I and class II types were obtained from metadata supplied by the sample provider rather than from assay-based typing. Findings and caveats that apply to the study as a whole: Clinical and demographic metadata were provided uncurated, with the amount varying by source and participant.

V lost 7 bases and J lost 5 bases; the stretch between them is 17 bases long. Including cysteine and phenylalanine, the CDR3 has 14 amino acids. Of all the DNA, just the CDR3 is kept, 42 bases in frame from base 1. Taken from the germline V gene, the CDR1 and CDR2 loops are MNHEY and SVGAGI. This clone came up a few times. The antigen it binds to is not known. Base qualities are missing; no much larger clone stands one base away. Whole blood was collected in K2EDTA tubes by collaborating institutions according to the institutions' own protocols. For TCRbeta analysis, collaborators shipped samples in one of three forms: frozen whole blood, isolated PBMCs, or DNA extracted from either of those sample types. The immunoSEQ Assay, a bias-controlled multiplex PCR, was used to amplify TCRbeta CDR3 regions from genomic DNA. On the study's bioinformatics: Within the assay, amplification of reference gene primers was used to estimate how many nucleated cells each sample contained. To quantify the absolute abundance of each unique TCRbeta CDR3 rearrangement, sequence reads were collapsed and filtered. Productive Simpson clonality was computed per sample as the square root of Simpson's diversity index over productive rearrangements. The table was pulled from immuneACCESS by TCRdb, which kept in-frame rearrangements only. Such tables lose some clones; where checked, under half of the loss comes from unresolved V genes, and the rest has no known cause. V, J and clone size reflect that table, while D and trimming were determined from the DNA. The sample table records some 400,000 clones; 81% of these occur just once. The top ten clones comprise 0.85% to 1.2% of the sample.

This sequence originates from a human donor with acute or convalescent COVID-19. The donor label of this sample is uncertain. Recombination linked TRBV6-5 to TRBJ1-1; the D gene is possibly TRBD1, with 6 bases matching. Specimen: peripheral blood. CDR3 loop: CASNRLDSRTEAFF. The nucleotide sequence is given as TGTGCCAGCAACCGCCTGGACAGTAGGACTGAAGCTTTCTTT.